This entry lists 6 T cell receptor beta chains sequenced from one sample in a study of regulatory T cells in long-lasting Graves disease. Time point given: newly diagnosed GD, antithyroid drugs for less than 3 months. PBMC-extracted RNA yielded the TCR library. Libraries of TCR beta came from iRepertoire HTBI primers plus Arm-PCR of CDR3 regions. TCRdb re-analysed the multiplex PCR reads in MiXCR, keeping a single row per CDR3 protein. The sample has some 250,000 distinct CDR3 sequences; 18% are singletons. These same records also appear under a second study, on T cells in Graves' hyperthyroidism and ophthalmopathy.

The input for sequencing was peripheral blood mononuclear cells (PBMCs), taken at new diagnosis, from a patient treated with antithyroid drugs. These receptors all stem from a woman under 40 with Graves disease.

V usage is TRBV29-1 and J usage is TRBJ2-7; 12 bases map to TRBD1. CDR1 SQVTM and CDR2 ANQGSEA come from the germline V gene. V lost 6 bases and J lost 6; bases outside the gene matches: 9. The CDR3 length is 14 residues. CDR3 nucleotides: TGCAGCGTGAGAGGGGGGACAGGGGGCTCCGAGCAGTACTTC. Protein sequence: CSVRGGTGGSEQYF.

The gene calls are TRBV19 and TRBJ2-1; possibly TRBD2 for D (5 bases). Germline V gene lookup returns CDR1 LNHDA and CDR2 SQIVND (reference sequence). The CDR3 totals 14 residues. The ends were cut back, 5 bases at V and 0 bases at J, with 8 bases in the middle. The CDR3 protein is CASSRGASYNEQFF. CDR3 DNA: TGTGCCAGTAGTCGGGGAGCCTCCTACAATGAGCAGTTCTTC.

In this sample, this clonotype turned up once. The CDR3 DNA is TGTGCCAGCAGCCTACGCACGGGAGGGCAGTCCAATGAGCAGTTCTTC. Translation gives CASSLRTGGQSNEQFF. The chain employs TRBV7-9 and TRBJ2-1; 8 bases fit TRBD2. This CDR3 contains 16 residues. Germline V gene sequence: CDR1 SEHNR, CDR2 FQNEAQ (reference sequence). The V segment lost 5 bases and the J segment 6 bases; nucleotides outside the gene matches: 12. Supplemented by reference TRBV7-9 and TRBJ2-1, the full variable domain reads DTGVSQNPRHKITKRGQNVTFRCDPISEHNRLYWYRQTLGQGPEFLTYFQNEAQLEKSRLLSDRFSAERPKGSFSTLEIQRTEQGDSAMYLCASSLRTGGQSNEQFFGPGTRLTVL.

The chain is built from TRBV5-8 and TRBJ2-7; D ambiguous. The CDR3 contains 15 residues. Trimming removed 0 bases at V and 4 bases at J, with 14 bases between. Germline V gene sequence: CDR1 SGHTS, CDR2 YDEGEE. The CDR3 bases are TGTGCCAGCAGCTTGGTGGCAGGAGTTCAGTACGAGCAGTACTTC. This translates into CASSLVAGVQYEQYF.

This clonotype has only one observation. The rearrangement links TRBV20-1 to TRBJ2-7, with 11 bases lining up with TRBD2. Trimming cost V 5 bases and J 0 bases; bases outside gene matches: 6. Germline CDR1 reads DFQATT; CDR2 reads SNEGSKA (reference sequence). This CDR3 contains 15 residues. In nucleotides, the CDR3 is TGCAGTGCTGTCGTTAGCGGGAGGGCCTCCTACGAGCAGTACTTC. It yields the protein CSAVVSGRASYEQYF.

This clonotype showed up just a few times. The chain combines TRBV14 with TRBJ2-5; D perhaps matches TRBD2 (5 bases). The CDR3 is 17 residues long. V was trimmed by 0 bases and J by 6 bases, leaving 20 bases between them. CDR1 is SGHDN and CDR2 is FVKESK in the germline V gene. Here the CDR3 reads CASSQEGVGEWQKTQYF. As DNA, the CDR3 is TGTGCCAGCAGCCAAGAGGGAGTCGGGGAGTGGCAAAAGACCCAGTACTTC.